The 9 T cell receptor beta chains presented below share a single source sample, sequenced in a study of shared clonotypes between healthy human individuals. The method was immunoSEQ multiplex PCR; TCRdb's version includes in-frame clones alone and lacks a portion of them. The sample shows some 1.5 million clones, 95% to 99% of them seen only once. Specimen: naive CD4+ T cells sorted from blood. Subset: CD45RA+ positively selected. The source is a man aged 25 to 40 in good health.

The chain has TRBV15 and TRBJ2-5; no clear D. The CDR3 contains 11 residues. CDR1 and CDR2 (germline): LNHNV, YYDKDF (reference sequence). The V gene lost 0 bases and the J gene lost 13 bases, with 9 bases spanning the gap. This CDR3 is CATSRDRAWYF. As DNA, the CDR3 is TGTGCCACCAGCAGAGATAGGGCTTGGTACTTC.

V gene TRBV29-1 combines with J gene TRBJ2-3; D gene ambiguous. Trimming took 3 bases from V and 1 from J, leaving 5 bases between them. Germline CDR1 SQVTM, CDR2 ANQGSEA. This CDR3 spans 12 amino acids. This CDR3 reads CSVDTRTDTQYF. CDR3 nucleotide sequence: TGCAGCGTTGACACTCGCACAGATACGCAGTATTTT.

The chain carries TRBV2 and TRBJ2-2; D possibly corresponds to TRBD1 (5 bases). Looked up from germline, CDR1 is SNHLY and CDR2 is FYNNEI. The CDR3 spans 12 residues. Trimming stripped 8 bases from V and 6 bases from J, with 10 bases between. The CDR3 loop is CASLYRPGELFF. CDR3 nucleotide sequence: TGTGCCAGCCTATACAGGCCCGGGGAGCTGTTTTTT.

J is TRBJ2-1 and V is TRBV5-1; D call uncertain. This CDR3 has 16 amino acids. The V end lost 0 bases, the J end lost 6 bases, and 16 bases lay between the germline ends. In germline, CDR1 is SGHRS, CDR2 YFSETQ. CDR3 residues: CASSLARTTGFNEQFF. The DNA for the CDR3 is TGCGCCAGCAGCTTGGCCAGAACTACCGGATTCAATGAGCAGTTCTTC.

The V call is TRBV5-4, the J call TRBJ2-3; D is ambiguous. CDR3 length: 13 amino acids. Germline CDR1 SGHNT, CDR2 YYREEE (reference sequence). The ends were cut back, 4 bases at V and 6 bases at J, with 12 bases in the middle. DNA of the CDR3: TGTGCCAGCAGCCAACCAGGAAGGGATACGCAGTATTTT. Its protein product is CASSQPGRDTQYF.

The rearrangement joins TRBV18 to TRBJ2-7, with 9 bases lining up with TRBD1. In germline, CDR1 is KGHSH, CDR2 LQKENI. V was pared by 3 bases and J by 4 bases, with 10 bases of the junction left unmatched. The CDR3 has 16 residues. CDR3: CASSPVPGQGDYEQYF. The CDR3 DNA follows: TGTGCCAGCTCACCCGTTCCGGGACAGGGAGATTACGAGCAGTACTTC.

The J gene is TRBJ2-7, the V gene TRBV11-2; perhaps TRBD2 as D (7 bases). The CDR3 totals 13 residues. From germline, CDR1 is SGHAT and CDR2 FQNNGV. V shed 2 bases and J shed 6 bases, with 11 bases lying between them. DNA for the CDR3: TGTGCCAGCAGCTTATCGGGGGGCCTCGAGCAGTACTTC. Translation gives CASSLSGGLEQYF.

The chain recombines TRBV29-1 with TRBJ2-2; D remains unclear. Germline-derived CDR1 and CDR2 are SQVTM and ANQGSEA. This CDR3 has 13 amino acids. The germline V and J ends were trimmed by 5 bases and 0 bases, with 7 bases remaining between them. The CDR3 is CSVITANTGELFF. The CDR3 DNA sequence: TGCAGCGTTATTACGGCGAACACCGGGGAGCTGTTTTTT.

The CDR3 spells CASIRAISGRAYEQYF. The CDR3 nucleotides read TGTGCCAGCATCCGGGCTATTAGCGGGAGGGCCTACGAGCAGTACTTC. V usage is TRBV27 and J usage is TRBJ2-7, with TRBD2 matching over 11 bases. Per germline, CDR1 MNHEY and CDR2 SMNVEV (reference sequence). The CDR3 runs 16 residues. The ends lost 7 bases at V and 2 bases at J; junction bases unmatched: 10.